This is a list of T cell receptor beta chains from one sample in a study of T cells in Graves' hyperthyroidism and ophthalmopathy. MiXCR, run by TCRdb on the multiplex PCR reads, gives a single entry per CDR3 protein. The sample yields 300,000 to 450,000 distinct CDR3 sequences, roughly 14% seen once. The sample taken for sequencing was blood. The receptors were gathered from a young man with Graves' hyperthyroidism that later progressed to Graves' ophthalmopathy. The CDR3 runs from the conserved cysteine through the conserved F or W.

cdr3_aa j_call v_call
CASSTPMVTGIGANVLTF TRBJ2-6 TRBV19
CAWSVGTVLFDSNQPQHF TRBJ1-5 TRBV30
CASSTRGRSYNEQFF TRBJ2-1 TRBV19
CASSFTIGGYGDTIYF TRBJ1-3 TRBV7-9
CASSFRDRVLSWNTEAFF TRBJ1-1 TRBV7-8
CASSLSGAQSNYGYTF TRBJ1-2 TRBV28
CASSSQGYNEQFF TRBJ2-1 TRBV28
CASSPREGGSTDTQYF TRBJ2-3 TRBV5-1
CASTVGGFSSPLHF TRBJ1-6 TRBV5-1
CASTTFRSSYNEQFF TRBJ2-1 TRBV12-3/TRBV12-4
CASRQGSYNEQFF TRBJ2-1 TRBV6-1
CATSDWPQGDHNEQFF TRBJ2-1 TRBV24-1
CASNWGTGNSYEQYF TRBJ2-7 TRBV5-8
CASSVTPGGEQYF TRBJ2-7 TRBV28
CASSPDPGYNSPLHF TRBJ1-6 TRBV4-1
CASSYSTTGRAFF TRBJ1-1 TRBV6-5
CASSPTGRPTDTQYF TRBJ2-3 TRBV18
CSVTRDRGNYGYTF TRBJ1-2 TRBV29-1
CASSYLGQGDDNEQFF TRBJ2-1 TRBV6-5
CASSLVGTVSYEQYF TRBJ2-7 TRBV11-3
CASSLLAHQETQYF TRBJ2-5 TRBV7-6
CASSLLGSTSGANVLTF TRBJ2-6 TRBV12-3/TRBV12-4
CASSPSRVRYEQYF TRBJ2-7 TRBV3-1
CASSRERDQPQHF TRBJ1-5 TRBV5-1
CASSVVASGSSTDTQYF TRBJ2-3 TRBV9
CASSLGLAGVKNIQYF TRBJ2-4 TRBV6-1
CASSLAQSGGSPLHF TRBJ1-6 TRBV7-9
CASSPDLQVHEKLFF TRBJ1-4 TRBV18
CASSRGGTRSVGELFF TRBJ2-2 TRBV9
CASSFREMGQETQYF TRBJ2-5 TRBV12-3/TRBV12-4
CASSSRGQGNTEAFF TRBJ1-1 TRBV7-9
CASRRSILAGGGTGELFF TRBJ2-2 TRBV2
CAWSAPFWDWTYEQYF TRBJ2-7 TRBV30
CATRGLGDTQYF TRBJ2-3 TRBV24-1
CASSQSSGGASDEQFF TRBJ2-1 TRBV5-1
CASSGVQAPNYGYTF TRBJ1-2 TRBV2
CSVFMNTGELFF TRBJ2-2 TRBV29-1
CASSLSEHNQPQHF TRBJ1-5 TRBV7-8
CASLDRAGYGYTF TRBJ1-2 TRBV6-1
CASSFQGPANYGYTF TRBJ1-2 TRBV28
CASSMTGVYEKLFF TRBJ1-4 TRBV2
CASAIPGEGNTEAFF TRBJ1-1 TRBV12-5
CASSPRTGGNEQYF TRBJ2-7 TRBV9
CASSLVKGPQHF TRBJ1-5 TRBV5-8
CASTAGTGEGEQYF TRBJ2-7 TRBV2
CASSHTGELFF TRBJ2-2 TRBV7-9
CASSYSRGPNSPLHF TRBJ1-6 TRBV6-2/TRBV6-3
CASSLVSGRGYNEQFF TRBJ2-1 TRBV7-2
CASSEVEGAGAFF TRBJ1-1 TRBV6-1
CASSLAGGASDEQFF TRBJ2-1 TRBV5-1
CASIRDPSTDTQYF TRBJ2-3 TRBV12-3/TRBV12-4
CATSRVQGGSSRTDTQYF TRBJ2-3 TRBV15
CASSLRSRSYNEQFF TRBJ2-1 TRBV5-1
CASSSIQGLKYTDTQYF TRBJ2-3 TRBV11-2
CAISESTVARSGQPQHF TRBJ1-5 TRBV10-3
CASSLQDRFIGELFF TRBJ2-2 TRBV5-6
CSARDLVGNTEAFF TRBJ1-1 TRBV20-1
CASSPFRVDEQFF TRBJ2-1 TRBV5-1
CASSYPTAGTGNTDTQYF TRBJ2-3 TRBV6-5